This record covers a single TCR beta chain. This entry is derived from a study of T cell changes during pregnancy in multiple sclerosis. V shed 4 bases, J shed 5 bases, and the junction held 7 bases outside the gene matches. The CDR3 totals 14 residues. Per the germline V gene, CDR1 is SQVTM and CDR2 is ANQGSEA. Measured with immunoSEQ multiplex PCR; TCRdb has only the in-frame clones, and not every one. The sample has some 80,000 clones, 94% seen once. The specimen was CD4+ T cells from peripheral blood mononuclear cells, collected after pregnancy. This rearrangement joins TRBV29-1 to TRBJ2-5; 10 nucleotides agree with TRBD2. The sequence was obtained from a female donor with multiple sclerosis, enrolled in a pregnancy study. In DNA form, the CDR3 reads TGCAGCGTTGGGATAGCGGGAGGATCCGAGACCCAGTACTTC. It specifies CSVGIAGGSETQYF.